These 3 T cell receptor beta chains were sequenced from one sample in a study of PD-1 blockade in classical Hodgkin lymphoma. This sample's time point: cycle 4 day 1 (C4D1), after less than 7 weeks of nivolumab. There was relapse after autologous stem cell transplantation in every patient, and there was variation in brentuximab vedotin exposure. Clones were read by immunoSEQ multiplex PCR, and TCRdb kept only the in-frame ones, dropping some. The repertoire holds roughly 64,000 clones, approximately 90% seen once, with approximately 8% in the top ten. Here the sequenced sample was peripheral blood mononuclear cells (PBMCs), taken before the fourth cycle of nivolumab. Receptors were obtained from a human donor with classical Hodgkin lymphoma.

V is TRBV6-5 and J is TRBJ2-5; tentatively, D is TRBD2 (6 bases). CDR3 size: 13 residues. V lost 6 bases to trimming and J lost 6 bases, with 14 bases between them. Germline V gene sequence: CDR1 MNHEY, CDR2 SVGAGI. CDR3 residues: CASRGGPGKTQYF. As DNA, the CDR3 is TGTGCCAGCAGGGGAGGACCGGGGAAGACCCAGTACTTC.

The chain uses TRBV7-7 and TRBJ1-4; possibly TRBD1 for D (6 bases). V was cut by 5 bases and J by 8 bases, with 15 bases left in between. This CDR3 spans 14 amino acids. The V gene's germline CDR1 is SSHAT and CDR2 FNYEAQ (reference sequence). In DNA form, the CDR3 reads TGTGCCAGCAGCCCACGGACAGACTCCGAAAAACTGTTTTTT. It specifies CASSPRTDSEKLFF.

The chain recombines TRBV21-1 with TRBJ1-6. TRBV21-1 constitutes a pseudogene. The CDR3 extends over 12 amino acids. CDR3 region: CASTHENSPLHF. CDR3 nucleotide sequence: TGTGCCAGCACCCACGAAAATTCACCCCTCCACTTT.